The clone carrying this T cell receptor beta chain was detected once. The data stem from a study of T cell changes during pregnancy in multiple sclerosis. Germline lookup yields CDR1 PRHDT and CDR2 FYEKMQ (reference sequence). The CDR3 is 15 residues long. V lost 5 bases and J lost 5, with 15 bases in between. Clones were read by immunoSEQ multiplex PCR, and TCRdb kept only the in-frame ones, dropping some. The sample shows approximately 66,000 clones, 90% to 95% of them seen only once. The source is a female donor with multiple sclerosis, enrolled in a pregnancy study. This sample comprised CD8+ T cells from peripheral blood mononuclear cells, obtained before pregnancy. This chain uses TRBV13 with TRBJ1-4; a weak D match, TRBD1 (6 bases). The CDR3 loop is CASSHGGGGNEKLFF. In nucleotides, the CDR3 is TGTGCCAGCAGCCACGGAGGGGGGGGGAATGAAAAACTGTTTTTT.